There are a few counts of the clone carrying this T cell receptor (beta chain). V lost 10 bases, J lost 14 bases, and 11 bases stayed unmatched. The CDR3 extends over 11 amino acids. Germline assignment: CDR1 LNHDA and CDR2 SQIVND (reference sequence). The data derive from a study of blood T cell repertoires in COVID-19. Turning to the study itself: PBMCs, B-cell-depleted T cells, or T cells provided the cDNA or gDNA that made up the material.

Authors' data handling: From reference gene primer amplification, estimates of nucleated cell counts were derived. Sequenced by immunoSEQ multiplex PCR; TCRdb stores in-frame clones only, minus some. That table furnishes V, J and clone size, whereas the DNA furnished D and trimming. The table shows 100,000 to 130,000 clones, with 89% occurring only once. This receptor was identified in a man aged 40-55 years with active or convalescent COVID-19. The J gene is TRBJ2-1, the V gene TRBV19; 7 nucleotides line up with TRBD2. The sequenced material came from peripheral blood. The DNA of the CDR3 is TGTGCCACCGCGATAGGACTAGTTGAGTTCTTC. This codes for CATAIGLVEFF.